Presented here are 14 T cell receptor beta chains from one specimen sequenced in a study of T cells in Graves' hyperthyroidism and ophthalmopathy. Amplification targeted TCR beta CDR3 regions from RNA transcripts. HTBI primers were employed in a first-round RT-PCR of the TCR CDR3. Using its own MiXCR run on the multiplex PCR reads, TCRdb lists one record per CDR3 protein. Here the sample spans under 350,000 distinct CDR3 sequences, about 13% being singletons. Sequencing used blood. Receptors were obtained from a woman aged 40 to 50 with Graves' hyperthyroidism.

The V and J genes are TRBV7-2 and TRBJ2-7; D assignment may be TRBD1 or TRBD2 (5 bases each). V lost 1 base, J lost 6 bases, and 13 bases lay in between. This CDR3 spans 14 amino acids. Germline V CDR1 and CDR2: SGHTA, FQGNSA. The CDR3 DNA reads TGTGCCAGCAGCTTAGTGGGGGTCCCAGGCGAGCAGTACTTC. It codes for CASSLVGVPGEQYF.

The chain recombines TRBV28 with TRBJ1-2, with 10 bases matching TRBD1. V lost 7 bases, J lost 6 bases, and 8 bases stayed unmatched. Germline-derived CDR1 and CDR2 are MDHEN and SYDVKM. This CDR3 spans 14 amino acids. DNA for the CDR3: TGTGCCAGCAAGAGAGCCGGGACAGGGGATGGCTACACCTTC. Translated: CASKRAGTGDGYTF.

The gene calls are TRBV4-2 and TRBJ2-1; 12 bases map to TRBD2. V was pared by 0 bases and J by 6 bases, with 6 bases of the junction left unmatched. The CDR3 sequence is 17 residues long. Per the germline V gene, CDR1 is LGHNA and CDR2 is YNFKEQ. The CDR3 sequence: CASSQDPGLAGLNEQFF. In DNA form, the CDR3 reads TGTGCCAGCAGCCAAGATCCGGGACTAGCGGGCCTCAATGAGCAGTTCTTC.

This clonotype was counted a few times. The gene calls are TRBV10-3 and TRBJ1-5; no clear D gene. Germline V lookup: CDR1 ENHRY, CDR2 SYGVKD. This CDR3 contains 16 residues. With 5 bases removed from V and 6 bases from J, the gap between germline ends came to 20 bases. The CDR3 loop reads CAISQAGPQAGQPQHF. As DNA, the CDR3 is TGTGCCATCAGTCAGGCCGGGCCTCAGGCCGGTCAGCCCCAGCATTTT.

This clonotype has a handful of counts. The chain joins TRBV7-2 to TRBJ2-7; TRBD2 matches 10 bases. CDR3 length: 17 residues. The J segment lost 3 bases and the V segment lost 2 bases, leaving 10 bases of the junction unmatched. Germline assignment: CDR1 SGHTA and CDR2 FQGNSA. The CDR3 is CASSLISGRALSYEQYF. The CDR3 region has the DNA TGTGCCAGCAGCTTAATAAGCGGGAGGGCCCTCAGCTACGAGCAGTACTTC.

This clonotype was observed many times. The chain is built from TRBV12-3 or TRBV12-4 and TRBJ2-5; D not resolved. Between the trimmed V and J ends, which lost 8 bases and 2 bases, there was a span of 12 bases. This CDR3 is built from 13 residues. The CDR3 DNA follows: TGTGCCAGCGCCGCTTTGACGCAAGAGACCCAGTACTTC. Translation gives CASAALTQETQYF.

This clonotype showed up just a few times. The rearrangement links TRBV18 to TRBJ2-1, with 9 bases matching TRBD2. J gave up 7 bases and V 6 bases, and 13 bases lay outside the gene matches. Germline V lookup: CDR1 KGHSH, CDR2 LQKENI. This CDR3 spans 16 amino acids. CDR3 nucleotides: TGTGCCAGCTCCCCCCAGAGAGTAGCGGGAGTAAATGAGCAGTTCTTC. Translation: CASSPQRVAGVNEQFF. The variable domain in full, completed from reference TRBV18 and TRBJ2-1, reads NAGVMQNPRHLVRRRGQEARLRCSPMKGHSHVYWYRQLPEEGLKFMVYLQKENIIDESGMPKERFSAEFPKEGPSILRIQQVVRGDSAAYFCASSPQRVAGVNEQFFGPGTRLTVL.

There are many counts of this clonotype. This sequence joins TRBV24-1 and TRBJ2-5; tentatively, D is TRBD1 (5 bases). The germline V gene has CDR1 KGHDR and CDR2 SFDVKD. CDR3 length: 14 amino acids. Trimming stripped 4 bases from V and 2 bases from J, with 10 bases between. CDR3 protein: CATSDATVQETQYF. CDR3 DNA: TGTGCCACCAGTGACGCGACAGTACAAGAGACCCAGTACTTC.

This sequence joins TRBV5-1 and TRBJ1-3; D is unresolved. This CDR3 is built from 16 residues. Trimming shortened V by 0 bases and J by 0 bases, and 10 bases separated the two germline ends. Germline values: CDR1 SGHRS, CDR2 YFSETQ. CDR3 region: CASSLDLMVSGNTIYF. The CDR3 nucleotides read TGCGCCAGCAGCTTGGACCTGATGGTCTCTGGAAACACCATATATTTT.

This clonotype was detected ten times or more. This sequence joins TRBV7-2 and TRBJ1-6; possible D gene TRBD1, 6 bases. V lost 5 bases and J lost 9, with 14 bases in between. CDR3 size: 14 residues. Germline CDR1 reads SGHTA; CDR2 reads FQGNSA. CDR3 nucleotide sequence: TGTGCCAGCAGCCCAAGGGACACCCGTTCACCCCTCCACTTT. It codes for CASSPRDTRSPLHF.

This clonotype turned up a few times. This rearrangement joins TRBV15 to TRBJ1-2; TRBD1 is a possible D gene (6 bases). The CDR3 is made up of 13 amino acids. Germline-derived CDR1 and CDR2 are LNHNV and YYDKDF (reference sequence). V was clipped by 5 bases and J by 4 bases, with 11 bases between them. In DNA form, the CDR3 reads TGTGCCACCAGCGACCGGGACACCTATGGCTACACCTTC. Its translation: CATSDRDTYGYTF.

This clonotype was counted between two and nine times. The gene calls are TRBV20-1 and TRBJ2-3, with D possibly TRBD2 on 6 matching bases. The ends were cut back, 0 bases at V and 2 bases at J, with 12 bases in the middle. Germline V gives CDR1 DFQATT, CDR2 SNEGSKA (reference sequence). The length of the CDR3 is 15 residues. The CDR3 protein is CSAREGAGLTDTQYF. For the CDR3, the DNA is TGCAGTGCTAGAGAAGGAGCGGGTCTCACAGATACGCAGTATTTT.

A few counts support this clonotype. The chain uses TRBV19 and TRBJ2-2; 8 bases are a match to TRBD2. CDR1 and CDR2 (germline): LNHDA, SQIVND (reference sequence). The CDR3 totals 16 residues. V trimming: 7 bases; J trimming: 3 bases; junction bases outside the gene matches: 10. Written as DNA, the CDR3 is TGTGCCAGTAAGGGGTCAGCGGGGGCCTACACCGGGGAGCTGTTTTTT. Amino acids: CASKGSAGAYTGELFF. The whole variable domain, filled in from reference TRBV19 and TRBJ2-2, reads DGGITQSPKYLFRKEGQNVTLSCEQNLNHDAMYWYRQDPGQGLRLIYYSQIVNDFQKGDIAEGYSVSREKKESFPLTVTSAQKNPTAFYLCASKGSAGAYTGELFFGEGSRLTVL.

This clonotype was detected once. This sequence joins TRBV30 and TRBJ1-1; D is ambiguous. Per germline, CDR1 GTSNPN and CDR2 SVGIG (reference sequence). CDR3 length equals 14 residues. The ends were cut back, 3 bases at V and 6 bases at J, with 17 bases in the middle. CDR3 bases: TGTGCCTGGAGAAAGTCCGGGCGAGCGGCTGAAGCTTTCTTT. This codes for CAWRKSGRAAEAFF.